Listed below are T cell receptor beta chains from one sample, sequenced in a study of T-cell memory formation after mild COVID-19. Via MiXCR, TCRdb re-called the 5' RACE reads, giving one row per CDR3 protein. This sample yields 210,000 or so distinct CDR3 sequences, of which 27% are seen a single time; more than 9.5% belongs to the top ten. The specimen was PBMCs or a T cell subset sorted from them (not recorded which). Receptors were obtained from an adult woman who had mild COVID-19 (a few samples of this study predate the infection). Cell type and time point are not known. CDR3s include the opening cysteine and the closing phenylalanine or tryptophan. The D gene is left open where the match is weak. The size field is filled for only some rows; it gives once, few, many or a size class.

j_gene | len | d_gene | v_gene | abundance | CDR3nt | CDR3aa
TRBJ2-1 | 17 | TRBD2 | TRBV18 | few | TGTGCCAGCTCACCACCTAGCGGGAGGGCCGCCTACAATGAGCAGTTCTTC | CASSPPSGRAAYNEQFF
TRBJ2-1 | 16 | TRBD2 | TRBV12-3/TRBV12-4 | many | TGTGCCAGCAGTTTGTTTAGCGGGTTTACCTACAATGAGCAGTTCTTC | CASSLFSGFTYNEQFF
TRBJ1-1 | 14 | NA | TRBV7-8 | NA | TGTGCCAGCAGCACAGGGAAGGTGAACACTGAAGCTTTCTTT | CASSTGKVNTEAFF
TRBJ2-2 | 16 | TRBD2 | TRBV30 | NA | TGTGCCTGGAGGGGGCCGGGACTAGCGGGGGAAGGGGAGCTGTTTTTT | CAWRGPGLAGEGELFF
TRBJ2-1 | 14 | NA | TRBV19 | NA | TGTGCCAGTACACCGAGGGCCGGAGGGAATGAGCAGTTCTTC | CASTPRAGGNEQFF
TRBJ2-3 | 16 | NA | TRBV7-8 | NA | TGTGCCAGCAGCTTAGGGCCCCCCTGGAGCACAGATACGCAGTATTTT | CASSLGPPWSTDTQYF
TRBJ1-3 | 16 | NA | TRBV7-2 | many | TGTGCCAGCAGCTTAGCGGGGCTTCACTCTGGAAACACCATATATTTT | CASSLAGLHSGNTIYF
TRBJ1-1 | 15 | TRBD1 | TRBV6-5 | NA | TGTGCCAGCAGTTACCGACAGGGGGCGAACACTGAAGCTTTCTTT | CASSYRQGANTEAFF
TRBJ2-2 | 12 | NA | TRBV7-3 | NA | TGTGCCAGCAGCTTATTTCCCGGGGAGCTGTTTTTT | CASSLFPGELFF
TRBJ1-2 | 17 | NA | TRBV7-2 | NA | TGTGCCAGCAGCCTAGGAGTCGGGCAGGGTTTAGGCTATGGCTACACCTTC | CASSLGVGQGLGYGYTF
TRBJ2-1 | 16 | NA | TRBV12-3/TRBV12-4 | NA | TGTGCCAGCAGTTTAGGTTGGGGGGGCGGGTACAATGAGCAGTTCTTC | CASSLGWGGGYNEQFF
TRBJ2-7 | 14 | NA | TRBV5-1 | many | TGCGCCAGCAGCTTGGCGCAGGGAGCCTACGAGCAGTACTTC | CASSLAQGAYEQYF
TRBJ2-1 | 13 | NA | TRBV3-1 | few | TGTGCCAGCAGCCAAGTATATAGAACTGAGCAGTTCTTC | CASSQVYRTEQFF
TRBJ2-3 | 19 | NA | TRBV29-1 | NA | TGCAGCGTTGTTGGTTCTGTGCGAGCGTTGGGTCTAGCCGCAGATACGCAGTATTTT | CSVVGSVRALGLAADTQYF
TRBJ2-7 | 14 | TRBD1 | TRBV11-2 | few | TGTGCCAGCAGCTCCAGGACAGGACCCTACGAGCAGTACTTC | CASSSRTGPYEQYF
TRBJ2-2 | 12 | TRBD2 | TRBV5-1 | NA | TGCGCCAGCCGGGAGGCGGACGGGGAGCTGTTTTTT | CASREADGELFF
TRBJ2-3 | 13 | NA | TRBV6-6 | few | TGTGCCACCAGACTCCTAACTAGAGATACGCAGTATTTT | CATRLLTRDTQYF
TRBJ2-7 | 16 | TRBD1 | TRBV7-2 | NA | TGTGCCAGCAGCTTAGATAGAGGGACAGGGGGCCACGAGCAGTACTTC | CASSLDRGTGGHEQYF
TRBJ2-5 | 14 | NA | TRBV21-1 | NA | TGTGCCAGCAGCAAAAGGGGCAGGATGGAGACCCAGTACTTC | CASSKRGRMETQYF
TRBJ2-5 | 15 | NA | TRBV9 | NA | TGTGCCAGCAGCGTTAGCCCTCTAGGAGGGGAGACCCAGTACTTC | CASSVSPLGGETQYF
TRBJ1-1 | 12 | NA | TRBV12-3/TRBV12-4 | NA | TGTGCCAGCAGTTCCGCGTACACTGAAGCTTTCTTT | CASSSAYTEAFF
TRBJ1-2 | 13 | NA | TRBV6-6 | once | TGTGCCAGCAGTTCTAGGGCAGTTTATGGCTACACCTTC | CASSSRAVYGYTF
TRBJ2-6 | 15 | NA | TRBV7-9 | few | TGTGCCAGCAGCTTACAGTTCTCTGGGGCCAACGTCCTGACTTTC | CASSLQFSGANVLTF
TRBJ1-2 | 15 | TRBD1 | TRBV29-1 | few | TGCAGCGTTGACTCCGGGGACAGGGGGCAAGGAGGCTACACCTTC | CSVDSGDRGQGGYTF
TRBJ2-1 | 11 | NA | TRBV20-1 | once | TGCAGTGCTCTAAGATTCCATGAGCAGTTCTTC | CSALRFHEQFF
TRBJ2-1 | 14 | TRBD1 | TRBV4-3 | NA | TGCGCCAGCAGCCAAGGGACAGGGTGGAATGAGCAGTTCTTC | CASSQGTGWNEQFF
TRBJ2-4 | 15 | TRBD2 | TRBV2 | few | TGTGCCAGCGCCGGGACTAGCGGAGGGGAAAACATTCAGTACTTC | CASAGTSGGENIQYF
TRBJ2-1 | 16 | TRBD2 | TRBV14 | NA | TGTGCCAGCAGCCCCCCTGGCGGGGGGAGCTACAATGAGCAGTTCTTC | CASSPPGGGSYNEQFF
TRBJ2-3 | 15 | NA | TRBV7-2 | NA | TGTGCCAGCAGCTTACGGCGGTCTAGCACAGATACGCAGTATTTT | CASSLRRSSTDTQYF
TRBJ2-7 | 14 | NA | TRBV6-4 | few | TGTGCCAGCAGTGGACAGCCCGCTATGAACGAGCAGTACTTC | CASSGQPAMNEQYF
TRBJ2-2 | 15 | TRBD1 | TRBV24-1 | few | TGTGCCACCAGTGATGCGGACAGGGAGACCGGGGAGCTGTTTTTT | CATSDADRETGELFF
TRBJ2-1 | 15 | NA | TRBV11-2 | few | TGTGCCAGCAGCTTAGGGGTGGGCTCCTATAATGAGCAGTTCTTC | CASSLGVGSYNEQFF
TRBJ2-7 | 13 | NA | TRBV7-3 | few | TGTGCCAGCAGCTTGAAGGCAGGCTACGAGCAGTACTTC | CASSLKAGYEQYF
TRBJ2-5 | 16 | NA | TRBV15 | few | TGTGCCACCAGTCCAGGGCCCCAACAGATACAAGAGACCCAGTACTTC | CATSPGPQQIQETQYF
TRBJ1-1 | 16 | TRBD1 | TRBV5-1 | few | TGCGCCAGCAGCTCTCGACAGGGGGCAATGAACACTGAAGCTTTCTTT | CASSSRQGAMNTEAFF
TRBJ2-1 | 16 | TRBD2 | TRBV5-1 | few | TGCGCCAGCAGCTTGGCCCCTAGCGGGAGTTCTAATGAGCAGTTCTTC | CASSLAPSGSSNEQFF
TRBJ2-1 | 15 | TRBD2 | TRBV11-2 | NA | TGTGCCAGCAGCGTGACTAGCGGGGGGGCAACTGAGCAGTTCTTC | CASSVTSGGATEQFF
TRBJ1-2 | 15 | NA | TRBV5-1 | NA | TGCGCCAGCAGCTTGACCCCTGGGGATGCCGATGGCTACACCTTC | CASSLTPGDADGYTF